This T cell receptor (beta chain) was sequenced for a study of T cell repertoires and HLA-DP antigens. A remark on this clone: As yet, its antigen is unknown.

Study observations and caveats: A non-physiological HeLa system presented antigen to total CD4+ responders.

Germline V gives CDR1 KGHSH, CDR2 LQKENI. CDR3 length equals 14 residues. Deletions cut 5 bases from V and 1 base from J, with 11 bases between. Sequencing used immunoSEQ multiplex PCR; TCRdb keeps in-frame clones, though not all of them. The data show some 89,000 clones, with approximately 86% seen just once and about 1.5% held by the top ten. The rearrangement uses TRBV18 and TRBJ1-1; no definite D call. The sample taken for sequencing was CD4+ T cells from PBMCs. The receptor comes from a middle-aged man in good health and CMV-seronegative. The CDR3 region has the DNA TGTGCCAGCTCATTTACAAAGACGAACACTGAAGCTTTCTTT. Translation: CASSFTKTNTEAFF.